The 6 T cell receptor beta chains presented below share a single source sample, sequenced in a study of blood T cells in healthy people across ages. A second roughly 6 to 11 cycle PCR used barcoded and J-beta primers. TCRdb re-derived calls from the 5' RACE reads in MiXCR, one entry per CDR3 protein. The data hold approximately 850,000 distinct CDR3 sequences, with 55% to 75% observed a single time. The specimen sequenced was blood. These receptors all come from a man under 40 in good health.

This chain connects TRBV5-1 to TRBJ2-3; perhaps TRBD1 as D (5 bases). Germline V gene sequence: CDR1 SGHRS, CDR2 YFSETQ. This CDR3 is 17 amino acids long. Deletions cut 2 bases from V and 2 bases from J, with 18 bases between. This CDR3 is CASSFLSTGVSTDTQYF. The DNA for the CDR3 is TGCGCCAGCAGCTTCCTATCAACAGGAGTATCCACAGATACGCAGTATTTT.

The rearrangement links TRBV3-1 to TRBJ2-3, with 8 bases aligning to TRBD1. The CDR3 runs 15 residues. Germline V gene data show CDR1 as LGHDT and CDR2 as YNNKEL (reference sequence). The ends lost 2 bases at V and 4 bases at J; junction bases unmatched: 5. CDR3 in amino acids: CASSQNPQGADTQYF. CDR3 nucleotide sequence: TGTGCCAGCAGCCAAAATCCACAGGGGGCAGATACGCAGTATTTT.

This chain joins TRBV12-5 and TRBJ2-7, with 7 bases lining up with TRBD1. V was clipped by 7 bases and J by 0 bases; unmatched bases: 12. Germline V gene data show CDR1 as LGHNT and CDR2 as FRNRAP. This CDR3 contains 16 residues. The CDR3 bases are TGTGCTAGTGCTACCCGGACGACAGGGAACTCCTACGAGCAGTACTTC. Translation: CASATRTTGNSYEQYF.

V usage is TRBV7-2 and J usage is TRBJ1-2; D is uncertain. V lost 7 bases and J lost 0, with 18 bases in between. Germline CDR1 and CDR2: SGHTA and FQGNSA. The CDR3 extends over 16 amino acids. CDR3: CASKVGISSANYGYTF. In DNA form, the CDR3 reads TGTGCCAGCAAAGTAGGCATTTCCTCAGCTAACTATGGCTACACCTTC.

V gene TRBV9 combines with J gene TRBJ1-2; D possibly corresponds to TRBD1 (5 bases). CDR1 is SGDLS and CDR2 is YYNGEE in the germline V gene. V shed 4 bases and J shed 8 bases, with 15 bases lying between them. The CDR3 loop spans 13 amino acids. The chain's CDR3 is CASSSRGDKGYTF. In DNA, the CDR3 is TGTGCCAGCAGCTCCCGGGGCGACAAAGGCTACACCTTC.

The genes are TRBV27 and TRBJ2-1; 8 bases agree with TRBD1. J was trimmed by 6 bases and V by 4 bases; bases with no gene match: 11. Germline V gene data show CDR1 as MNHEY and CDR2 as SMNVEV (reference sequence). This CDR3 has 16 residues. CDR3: CASSSSTGDKSNEQFF. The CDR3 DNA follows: TGTGCCAGCAGTTCCTCGACAGGGGACAAGAGCAATGAGCAGTTCTTC.